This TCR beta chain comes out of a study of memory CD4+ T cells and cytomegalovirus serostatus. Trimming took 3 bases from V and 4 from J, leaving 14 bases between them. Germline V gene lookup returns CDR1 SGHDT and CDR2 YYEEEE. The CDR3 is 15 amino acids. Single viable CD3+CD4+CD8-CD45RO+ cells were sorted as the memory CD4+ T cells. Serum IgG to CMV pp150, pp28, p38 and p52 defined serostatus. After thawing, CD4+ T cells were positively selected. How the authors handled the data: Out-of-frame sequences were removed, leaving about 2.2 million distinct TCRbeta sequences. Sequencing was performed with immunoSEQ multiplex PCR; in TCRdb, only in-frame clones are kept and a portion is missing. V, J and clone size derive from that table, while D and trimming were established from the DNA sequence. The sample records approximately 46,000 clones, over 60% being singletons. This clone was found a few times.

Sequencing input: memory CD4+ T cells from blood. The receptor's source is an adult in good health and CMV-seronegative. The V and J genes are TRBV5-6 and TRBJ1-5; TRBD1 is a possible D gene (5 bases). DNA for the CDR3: TGTGCCAGCAGCTGGGCGGGGACGGGGAATCAGCCCCAGCATTTT. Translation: CASSWAGTGNQPQHF.